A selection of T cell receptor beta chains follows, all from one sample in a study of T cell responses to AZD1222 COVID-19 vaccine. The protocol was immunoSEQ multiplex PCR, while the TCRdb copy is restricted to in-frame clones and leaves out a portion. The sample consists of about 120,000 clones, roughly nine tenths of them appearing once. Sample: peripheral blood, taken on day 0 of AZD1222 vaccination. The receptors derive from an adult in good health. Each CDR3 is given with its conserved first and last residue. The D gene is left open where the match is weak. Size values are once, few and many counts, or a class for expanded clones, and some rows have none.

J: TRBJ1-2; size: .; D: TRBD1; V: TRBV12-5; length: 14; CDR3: CASGIGGGGGGYTF; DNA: TGTGCTAGTGGCATAGGAGGAGGGGGCGGTGGCTACACCTTC
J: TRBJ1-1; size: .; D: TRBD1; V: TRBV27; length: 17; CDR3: CASRLRTGIFMNTEAFF; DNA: TGTGCCAGCAGACTCCGGACAGGGATCTTCATGAACACTGAAGCTTTCTTT
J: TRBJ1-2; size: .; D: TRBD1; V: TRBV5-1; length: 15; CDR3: CASSLEGTANYGYTF; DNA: TGCGCCAGCAGCTTGGAAGGGACAGCTAACTATGGCTACACCTTC
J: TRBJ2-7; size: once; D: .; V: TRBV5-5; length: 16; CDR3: CASSLAGGQTTYEQYF; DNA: TGTGCCAGCAGCTTGGCCGGGGGACAGACTACCTACGAGCAGTACTTC
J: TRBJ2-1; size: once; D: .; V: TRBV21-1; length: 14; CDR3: CASSKGQYYNEQFF; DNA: TGTGCCAGCAGCAAAGGACAGTACTACAATGAGCAGTTCTTC
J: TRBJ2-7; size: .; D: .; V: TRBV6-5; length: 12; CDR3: CASRYGPYEQYF; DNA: TGTGCCAGCAGGTACGGGCCGTACGAGCAGTACTTC
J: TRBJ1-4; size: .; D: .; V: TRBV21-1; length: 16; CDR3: CASRFRGGLPNEKLFF; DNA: TGTGCCAGCAGATTCCGAGGGGGGCTGCCTAATGAAAAACTGTTTTTT
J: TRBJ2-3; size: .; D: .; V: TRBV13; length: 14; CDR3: CASSSDSYVDTQYF; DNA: TGTGCCAGCAGCTCGGACAGCTATGTAGATACGCAGTATTTT
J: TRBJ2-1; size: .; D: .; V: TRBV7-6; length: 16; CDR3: CASSLPPAASYNEQFF; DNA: TGTGCCAGCAGCTTACCTCCAGCGGCTTCCTACAATGAGCAGTTCTTC
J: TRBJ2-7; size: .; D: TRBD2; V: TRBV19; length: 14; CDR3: CASRPAGAPYEQYF; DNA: TGTGCCAGTAGACCAGCGGGAGCCCCCTACGAGCAGTACTTC
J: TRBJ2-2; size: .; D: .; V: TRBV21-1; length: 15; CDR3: CASSPVPPNTGELFF; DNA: TGTGCCAGCAGCCCGGTGCCCCCGAACACCGGGGAGCTGTTTTTT
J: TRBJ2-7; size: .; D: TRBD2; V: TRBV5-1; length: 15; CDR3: CASSSGTSGSYEQYF; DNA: TGCGCCAGCAGCAGCGGGACTAGCGGTTCCTACGAGCAGTACTTC
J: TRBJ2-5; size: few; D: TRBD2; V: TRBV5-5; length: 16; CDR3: CASSFLIAGALETQYF; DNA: TGTGCCAGCAGCTTTCTTATAGCGGGAGCGCTGGAGACCCAGTACTTC
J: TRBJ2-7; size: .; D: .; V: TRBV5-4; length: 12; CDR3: CASSRDRNEQYF; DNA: TGTGCCAGCAGCCGTGATCGGAACGAGCAGTACTTC
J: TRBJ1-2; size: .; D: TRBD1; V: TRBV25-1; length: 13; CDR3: CASSAGTGYGYTF; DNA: TGTGCCAGCAGCGCCGGGACAGGGTATGGCTACACCTTC
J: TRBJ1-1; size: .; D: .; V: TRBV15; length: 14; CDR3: CATSRGQGDTEAFF; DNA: TGTGCCACCAGCAGGGGGCAGGGTGACACTGAAGCTTTCTTT
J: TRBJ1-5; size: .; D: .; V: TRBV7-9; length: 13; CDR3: CASGRGSDQPQHF; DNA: TGTGCCAGCGGCAGGGGATCCGATCAGCCCCAGCATTTT
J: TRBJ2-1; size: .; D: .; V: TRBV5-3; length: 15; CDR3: CARSFRALSYNEQFF; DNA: TGTGCCAGAAGCTTCCGGGCATTGTCTTACAATGAGCAGTTCTTC
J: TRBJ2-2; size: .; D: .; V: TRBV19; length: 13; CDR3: CASSASNTGELFF; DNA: TGTGCCAGTAGTGCTAGCAACACCGGGGAGCTGTTTTTT
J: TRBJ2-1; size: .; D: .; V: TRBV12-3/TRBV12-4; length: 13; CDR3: CASSFNRENEQFF; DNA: TGTGCCAGCAGTTTTAACAGGGAAAATGAGCAGTTCTTC
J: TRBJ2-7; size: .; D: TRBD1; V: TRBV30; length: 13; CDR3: CAWSPGQGYEQYF; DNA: TGTGCCTGGAGTCCGGGACAGGGGTACGAGCAGTACTTC
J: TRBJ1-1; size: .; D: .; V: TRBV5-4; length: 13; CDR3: CASSLSEYTEAFF; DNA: TGTGCCAGCAGCTTAAGTGAGTACACTGAAGCTTTCTTT
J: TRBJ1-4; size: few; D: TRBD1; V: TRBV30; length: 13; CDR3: CAWGGQSNEKLFF; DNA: TGTGCCTGGGGGGGACAGAGTAATGAAAAACTGTTTTTT
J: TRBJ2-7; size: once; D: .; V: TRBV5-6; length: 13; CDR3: CASSSDRSYEQYF; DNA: TGTGCCAGCAGTTCCGACAGGAGCTACGAGCAGTACTTC
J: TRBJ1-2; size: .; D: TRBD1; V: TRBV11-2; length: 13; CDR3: CASSPGTDYGYTF; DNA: TGTGCCAGCAGCCCGGGGACAGACTATGGCTACACCTTC
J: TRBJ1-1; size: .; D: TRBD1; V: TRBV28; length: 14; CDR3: CASSFWDRVTEAFF; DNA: TGTGCCAGCAGTTTTTGGGACAGGGTCACTGAAGCTTTCTTT
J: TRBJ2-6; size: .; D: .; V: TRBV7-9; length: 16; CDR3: CASSYASGPGANVLTF; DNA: TGTGCCAGCAGCTATGCAAGCGGGCCTGGGGCCAACGTCCTGACTTTC
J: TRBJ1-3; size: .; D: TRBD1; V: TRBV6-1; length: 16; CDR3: CASSANWDSSGNTIYF; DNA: TGTGCCAGCAGTGCTAATTGGGACAGTTCTGGAAACACCATATATTTT
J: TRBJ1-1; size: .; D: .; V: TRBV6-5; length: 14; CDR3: CASRRTVWGTEAFF; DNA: TGTGCCAGCAGGAGAACGGTTTGGGGCACTGAAGCTTTCTTT
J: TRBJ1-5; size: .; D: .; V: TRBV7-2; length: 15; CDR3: CASSVGVGFSQPQHF; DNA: TGTGCCAGCAGCGTTGGAGTCGGTTTCTCACAGCCCCAGCATTTT
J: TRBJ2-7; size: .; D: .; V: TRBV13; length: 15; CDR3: CASSLGVLNPYEQYF; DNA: TGTGCCAGCAGCTTAGGGGTCTTAAACCCTTACGAGCAGTACTTC
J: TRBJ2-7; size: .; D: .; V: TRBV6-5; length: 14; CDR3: CASSLGRNSYEQYF; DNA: TGTGCCAGCAGCCTAGGACGGAATTCCTACGAGCAGTACTTC
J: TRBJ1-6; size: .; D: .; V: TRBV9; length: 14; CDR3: CASSVPGWGSPLHF; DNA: TGTGCCAGCAGCGTACCGGGTTGGGGATCACCCCTCCACTTT
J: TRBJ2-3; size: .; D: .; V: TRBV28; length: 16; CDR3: CASSSPTPSSTDTQYF; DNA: TGTGCCAGCAGTTCCCCAACGCCTTCTAGCACAGATACGCAGTATTTT
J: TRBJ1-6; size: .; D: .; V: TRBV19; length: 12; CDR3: CASLDSNSPLHF; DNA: TGTGCCAGTCTGGACAGCAATTCACCCCTCCACTTT
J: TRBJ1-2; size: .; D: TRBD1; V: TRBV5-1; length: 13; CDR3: CASSGTGGNGYTF; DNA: TGCGCCAGCTCCGGAACAGGGGGGAATGGCTACACCTTC
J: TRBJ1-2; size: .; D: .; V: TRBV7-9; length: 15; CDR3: CASSLDSTVSDGYTF; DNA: TGTGCCAGCAGCTTAGATAGCACCGTCTCCGATGGCTACACCTTC
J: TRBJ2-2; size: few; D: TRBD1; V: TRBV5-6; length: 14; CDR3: CASSFGQGSGELFF; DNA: TGTGCCAGCAGCTTCGGACAGGGGAGCGGGGAGCTGTTTTTT
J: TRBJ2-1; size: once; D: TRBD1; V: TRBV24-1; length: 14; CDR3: CATSRDRESGEQFF; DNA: TGTGCCACCAGTAGGGACAGGGAGAGCGGCGAGCAGTTCTTC